These 16 T cell receptor beta chains originate from one sample sequenced in a study of blood T cell repertoires in COVID-19. The assay was immunoSEQ multiplex PCR, and TCRdb's table has in-frame clones only and misses some. Of about 360,000 clones listed, around 84% are singletons. The source material was peripheral blood. The receptors shown here come from a human donor with acute or convalescent COVID-19. The donor label of this sample is uncertain.

The chain joins TRBV15 to TRBJ2-3, with 9 bases identical to TRBD2. Germline trimming cut 0 bases from V and 2 bases from J; bases unmatched to any gene: 21. Looked up from germline, CDR1 is LNHNV and CDR2 is YYDKDF (reference sequence). The CDR3 loop spans 22 amino acids. The CDR3 DNA sequence: TGTGCCACCAGCAGAGAGAGAGGGGCAGTGAAGGTAGCGGGGGATAACACAGATACGCAGTATTTT. Protein product: CATSRERGAVKVAGDNTDTQYF.

This clone was detected only a few times. The gene calls are TRBV29-1 and TRBJ2-7; weak D call: TRBD1 (6 bases). V was cut by 5 bases and J by 1 base, with 12 bases left in between. The CDR3 totals 13 residues. Germline CDR1 is SQVTM and CDR2 is ANQGSEA. Here the CDR3 reads CSVRQAMSYEQYF. As DNA, the CDR3 is TGCAGCGTTCGACAGGCTATGTCCTACGAGCAGTACTTC.

This chain joins TRBV27 and TRBJ1-3; D unclear. The CDR3 totals 14 residues. Germline V gene sequence: CDR1 MNHEY, CDR2 SMNVEV (reference sequence). Trimming stripped 4 bases from V and 0 bases from J, with 7 bases between. In DNA form, the CDR3 reads TGTGCCAGCAGTTACGGGTACTCTGGAAACACCATATATTTT. Its translation is CASSYGYSGNTIYF.

This clone has just a few counts. This chain joins TRBV24-1 and TRBJ2-1; 7 bases line up with TRBD2. Germline lookup yields CDR1 KGHDR and CDR2 SFDVKD. The CDR3 is 19 residues long. V gave up 4 bases and J gave up 7 bases; unmatched junction bases: 21. The CDR3 spells CATSDRPRLAPLALNEQFF. Written as DNA, the CDR3 is TGTGCCACCAGTGACCGACCCCGACTAGCTCCCCTAGCCTTGAATGAGCAGTTCTTC.

J is TRBJ2-2 and V is TRBV6-5; D call uncertain. CDR1 and CDR2 from the germline V gene are MNHEY and SVGAGI. This CDR3 spans 12 amino acids. Trimming left V 5 bases short and J 6 bases short, with 7 bases between. The CDR3 region is CASSPRAGELFF. The CDR3 DNA sequence: TGTGCCAGCAGTCCCCGGGCCGGGGAGCTGTTTTTT.

On this clone itself: One end of the junction is discordant with germline, which a read error may explain. The chain joins TRBV6-2 or TRBV6-3 to TRBJ1-5, with a possible D match to TRBD1 (6 bases). The V gene's germline CDR1 is MNHEY and CDR2 SVGEGT. This CDR3 has 16 residues. CDR3: CAGSSYGPGAIQPQHF. CDR3 sequence (DNA): TGTGCCGGCAGCAGTTACGGCCCAGGGGCGATTCAGCCCCAGCATTTT.

The chain combines TRBV27 with TRBJ2-2; 7 nucleotides match TRBD1. CDR1 is MNHEY and CDR2 is SMNVEV in the germline V gene (reference sequence). The CDR3 is 18 residues long. Trimming removed 5 bases from V and 0 bases from J; junction bases left unmatched: 12. CDR3 sequence (DNA): TGTGCCAGCAGTGCCCGACAGGGATTACTCGCGAACACCGGGGAGCTGTTTTTT. Amino acid sequence: CASSARQGLLANTGELFF.

This clone has only a few counts. The chain recombines TRBV18 with TRBJ2-7, with 8 bases identical to TRBD1. J was trimmed by 7 bases and V by 0 bases; bases with no gene match: 8. From germline, CDR1 is KGHSH and CDR2 LQKENI. CDR3 length equals 15 residues. The CDR3 bases are TGTGCCAGCTCACCACCTGGACAGGGAATAAGGGAGCAGTACTTC. This codes for CASSPPGQGIREQYF.

The chain employs TRBV11-3 and TRBJ2-3; perhaps TRBD1 as D (6 bases). The germline V gene encodes CDR1 SGHNT and CDR2 YENEEA. Trimming removed 4 bases at V and 0 bases at J, with 11 bases between. The CDR3 has 15 residues. The CDR3 nucleotides read TGTGCCAGCAGCTACAGGGAGACTAGCACAGATACGCAGTATTTT. This codes for CASSYRETSTDTQYF. The full variable domain, in which reference TRBV11-3 and TRBJ2-3 provide the parts outside the CDR3, is EAGVVQSPRYKIIEKKQPVAFWCNPISGHNTLYWYLQNLGQGPELLIRYENEEAVDDSQLPKDRFSAERLKGVDSTLKIQPAELGDSAVYLCASSYRETSTDTQYFGPGTRLTVL.

The chain has TRBV9 and TRBJ1-6, with a weak D call TRBD1 (6 bases). Germline V lookup: CDR1 SGDLS, CDR2 YYNGEE. The CDR3 spans 14 residues. Between the trimmed V and J ends, which lost 0 bases and 5 bases, there was a span of 6 bases. The CDR3 region is CASSVGTDNSPLHF. For the CDR3, the DNA is TGTGCCAGCAGCGTAGGGACAGATAATTCACCCCTCCACTTT.

V and J are TRBV30 and TRBJ2-3, with a tentative D call TRBD2 (5 bases). The CDR3 runs 12 residues. Germline V gene lookup returns CDR1 GTSNPN and CDR2 SVGIG (reference sequence). The ends were cut back, 2 bases at V and 3 bases at J, with 6 bases in the middle. In DNA form, the CDR3 reads TGTGCCTGGAGTCTAGCAACAGATACGCAGTATTTT. Protein: CAWSLATDTQYF.

The rearrangement joins TRBV2 to TRBJ1-5, with D possibly being TRBD1 (5 bases). The germline CDR1 and CDR2 sequences are SNHLY and FYNNEI. This CDR3 is 14 amino acids long. Between the trimmed V and J ends, which lost 8 bases and 4 bases, there was a span of 15 bases. CDR3 DNA sequence: TGTGCCAGCTCTTGGGGGGGAGGGAATCAGCCCCAGCATTTT. It codes for CASSWGGGNQPQHF.

Concerning this clone itself: The same CDR3 can be traced to other DNA sequences in this sample. The CDR3 is CAWSRQGYTEAFF. CDR3 nucleotide sequence: TGTGCCTGGAGTAGACAGGGATACACTGAAGCTTTCTTT. The chain has TRBV30 and TRBJ1-1; 7 bases fit TRBD1. Germline CDR1 and CDR2: GTSNPN and SVGIG (reference sequence). This CDR3 comprises 13 residues. V was pared by 2 bases and J by 3 bases, with 3 bases of the junction left unmatched.

The V and J genes are TRBV3-1 (or the pseudogene TRBV3-2) and TRBJ1-2, with D possibly being TRBD1 (5 bases). V shed 3 bases and J shed 4 bases, with 15 bases lying between them. The CDR3 is 15 amino acids. The germline CDR1 and CDR2 sequences are LGHDT and YNNKEL (reference sequence). DNA of the CDR3: TGTGCCAGCAGCCACGATGCCGGAGGGGTCTATGGCTACACCTTC. Residues: CASSHDAGGVYGYTF.

The chain uses TRBV18 and TRBJ1-5; 11 positions match TRBD1. The CDR3 consists of 14 residues. Germline CDR1 reads KGHSH; CDR2 reads LQKENI. V lost 8 bases to trimming and J lost 7 bases; unmatched junction nucleotides: 7. CDR3: CASGLGTGGQPQHF. The DNA for the CDR3 is TGTGCCAGCGGTCTCGGGACAGGGGGACAGCCCCAGCATTTT.

The chain combines TRBV10-2 with TRBJ2-3, with TRBD2 identical over 7 bases. Germline V gene lookup returns CDR1 WSHSY and CDR2 SAAADI. J was trimmed by 0 bases and V by 6 bases; bases with no gene match: 3. The CDR3 spans 14 residues. Here the CDR3 DNA reads TGCGCCAGCAGGCCGGGACTAAGCACAGATACGCAGTATTTT. Its protein product is CASRPGLSTDTQYF.